This passage covers 20 T cell receptor beta chains from one sample sequenced in a study of cytomegalovirus exposure and HLA in healthy donors. The PCR had 60 Vbeta and 13 Jbeta primers. Here immunoSEQ multiplex PCR was the method, and the copy in TCRdb shows in-frame clones only, minus some. There are approximately 150,000 clones in the sample; about three quarters occur only once, and around 1.5% lies in the top ten. The sequenced sample consisted of PBMCs. The receptors were gathered from a woman under 30 in good health and CMV-seronegative.

This clone was observed a single time. CDR3 sequence (DNA): TGTGCCAGCAGGGAATATCTCTCTGGGGCCAACGTCCTGACTTTC. Amino acids: CASREYLSGANVLTF. The J gene is TRBJ2-6, the V gene TRBV2; D unresolved. Germline CDR1 reads SNHLY; CDR2 reads FYNNEI. Trimming pared 6 bases from V and 0 bases from J, leaving 9 bases between. The CDR3 length is 15 residues.

CDR3 sequence reads: CASSLEAGMYNEQFF. The DNA of the CDR3 is TGCGCCAGCAGCTTGGAAGCGGGAATGTACAATGAGCAGTTCTTC. This chain uses TRBV5-1 with TRBJ2-1, with 7 bases lining up with TRBD2. The CDR3 is made up of 15 amino acids. The V gene end was trimmed by 0 bases and the J gene end by 4 bases; junction bases not matched to a gene: 4. Germline assignment: CDR1 SGHRS and CDR2 YFSETQ.

This chain connects TRBV30 to TRBJ2-6; 8 bases line up with TRBD1. From germline, CDR1 is GTSNPN and CDR2 SVGIG (reference sequence). CDR3 length equals 18 residues. V shed 3 bases and J 0 bases; nucleotides not matched to a gene: 10. The CDR3 coding sequence is TGTGCCTGGAGCCCATCCGGGACAGGCGCCTCTGGGGCCAACGTCCTGACTTTC. It encodes CAWSPSGTGASGANVLTF.

This chain links TRBV10-3 with TRBJ1-5; D perhaps matches TRBD1 (5 bases). The length of the CDR3 is 15 residues. V was clipped by 8 bases and J by 0 bases, with 14 bases between them. Germline V CDR1 and CDR2: ENHRY, SYGVKD. CDR3: CAISKEGNSNQPQHF. Written as DNA, the CDR3 is TGTGCCATCTCGAAGGAGGGGAATAGCAATCAGCCCCAGCATTTT.

V is TRBV5-4 and J is TRBJ1-2; 9 nucleotides align to TRBD1. The CDR3 has 14 amino acids. With 5 bases clipped from V and 5 bases from J, the junction kept 7 bases outside the gene matches. Germline loops: CDR1 SGHNT, CDR2 YYREEE (reference sequence). The CDR3 nucleotides read TGTGCCAGCAGGATTTACGGACAGGGGTATGGCTACACCTTC. It translates to CASRIYGQGYGYTF. Based on the CDR3 plus reference TRBV5-4 and TRBJ1-2, the full variable domain is ETGVTQSPTHLIKTRGQQVTLRCSSQSGHNTVSWYQQALGQGPQFIFQYYREEENGRGNFPPRFSGLQFPNYSSELNVNALELDDSALYLCASRIYGQGYGYTFGSGTRLTVV.

Here the CDR3 reads CASISLAGAVEQYF. The CDR3 coding sequence is TGTGCCAGCATTTCACTAGCGGGAGCGGTCGAGCAGTACTTC. This chain uses TRBV2 with TRBJ2-7, with TRBD2 matching 11 bases. V lost 7 bases and J lost 6; bases outside the gene matches: 8. Germline CDR1 and CDR2: SNHLY and FYNNEI. This CDR3 spans 14 amino acids.

The rearrangement joins TRBV25-1 to TRBJ1-2, with a possible D match to TRBD1 (5 bases). Germline CDR1 and CDR2: MGHDK and SYGVNS. Trimming cost V 8 bases and J 8 bases, with 15 bases left between them. The CDR3 consists of 12 residues. CDR3 in DNA: TGTGCCAGCGGGTCGTCGGGGGGGGGCTACACCTTC. Translating it yields CASGSSGGGYTF.

This chain uses TRBV7-9 with TRBJ2-7; 7 positions match TRBD1. Germline V gives CDR1 SEHNR, CDR2 FQNEAQ (reference sequence). This CDR3 region has 13 residues. The V segment lost 1 base and the J segment 7 bases; nucleotides outside the gene matches: 4. The CDR3 loop reads CASSLGTGREQYF. DNA for the CDR3: TGTGCCAGCAGCTTAGGGACAGGAAGGGAGCAGTACTTC. Complete variable domain (other parts from reference TRBV7-9 and TRBJ2-7): DTGVSQNPRHKITKRGQNVTFRCDPISEHNRLYWYRQTLGQGPEFLTYFQNEAQLEKSRLLSDRFSAERPKGSFSTLEIQRTEQGDSAMYLCASSLGTGREQYFGPGTRLTVT.

CDR3 DNA sequence: TGTGCCAGCAGTTTGGCGGGACAGGGGCTCTTAGAGACCCAGTACTTC. This codes for CASSLAGQGLLETQYF. The chain combines TRBV27 with TRBJ2-5; 10 bases line up with TRBD1. CDR1 is MNHEY, CDR2 SMNVEV, per germline (reference sequence). The V gene end was trimmed by 3 bases and the J gene end by 4 bases; junction bases not matched to a gene: 8. The CDR3 runs 16 residues.

J is TRBJ2-2 and V is TRBV5-1; 7 nucleotides line up with TRBD1. Trimming removed 3 bases from V and 2 bases from J; junction bases left unmatched: 1. The germline CDR1 and CDR2 sequences are SGHRS and YFSETQ. The length of the CDR3 is 14 residues. DNA for the CDR3: TGCGCCAGCAGCTGGGACAGCAACACCGGGGAGCTGTTTTTT. This translates into CASSWDSNTGELFF.

This chain connects TRBV11-2 to TRBJ1-2; 7 bases agree with TRBD1. In germline, CDR1 is SGHAT, CDR2 FQNNGV. J gave up 4 bases and V 6 bases, and 2 bases lay outside the gene matches. The CDR3 spans 12 residues. This chain's CDR3 is CASSRDSYGYTF. The CDR3 DNA is TGTGCCAGCAGTCGGGACAGCTATGGCTACACCTTC.

The chain has TRBV18 and TRBJ1-2; D unresolved. The germline gives CDR1 KGHSH, CDR2 LQKENI. The V and J ends lost 2 bases and 3 bases respectively, with 13 bases between them. The CDR3 is 15 residues long. The CDR3 is CASSPESGVDYGYTF. The CDR3 region has the DNA TGTGCCAGCTCACCAGAGTCCGGAGTTGACTATGGCTACACCTTC. The whole variable domain, filled in from reference TRBV18 and TRBJ1-2, reads NAGVMQNPRHLVRRRGQEARLRCSPMKGHSHVYWYRQLPEEGLKFMVYLQKENIIDESGMPKERFSAEFPKEGPSILRIQQVVRGDSAAYFCASSPESGVDYGYTFGSGTRLTVV.

V and J are TRBV7-9 and TRBJ1-3; tentative D call: TRBD1 (6 bases). The CDR3 has 16 amino acids. Per the germline V gene, CDR1 is SEHNR and CDR2 is FQNEAQ (reference sequence). V was shortened by 2 bases and J by 0 bases, with 11 bases between the two germline ends. The CDR3 here is CASSLLQGLSGNTIYF. As DNA, the CDR3 is TGTGCCAGCAGCTTACTTCAGGGGCTCTCTGGAAACACCATATATTTT.

This chain connects TRBV30 to TRBJ1-5; tentatively, D is TRBD1 (6 bases). CDR1 is GTSNPN, CDR2 SVGIG, per germline (reference sequence). This CDR3 contains 14 residues. Trimming pared 0 bases from V and 3 bases from J, leaving 9 bases between. The CDR3, as DNA: TGTGCCTGGAGTGTGGGGGACAACAATCAGCCCCAGCATTTT. It specifies CAWSVGDNNQPQHF.

The J gene is TRBJ1-2, the V gene TRBV5-1; D not certain. Trimming stripped 0 bases from V and 6 bases from J, with 6 bases between. Germline V gene sequence: CDR1 SGHRS, CDR2 YFSETQ. The CDR3 length is 12 residues. The CDR3 protein is CASSLGGDGYTF. The DNA for the CDR3 is TGCGCCAGCAGCTTGGGCGGGGATGGCTACACCTTC.

This clone was seen just once. The genes are TRBV28 and TRBJ2-1; possibly TRBD2 for D (6 bases). This CDR3 contains 13 residues. The V gene's germline CDR1 is MDHEN and CDR2 SYDVKM. The V gene lost 8 bases and the J gene lost 0 bases, with 8 bases spanning the gap. This chain's CDR3 is CASLGGSYNEQFF. The CDR3 DNA reads TGTGCCAGCCTGGGGGGCTCCTACAATGAGCAGTTCTTC.

The rearrangement joins TRBV7-9 to TRBJ2-7; 8 nucleotides match TRBD2. J gave up 4 bases and V 5 bases, and 10 bases lay outside the gene matches. Germline CDR1 SEHNR, CDR2 FQNEAQ (reference sequence). There are 15 residues in the CDR3. The CDR3 DNA reads as TGTGCCAGCAGCGTATTCCGACTAGCGAGGTACGAGCAGTACTTC. It codes for CASSVFRLARYEQYF.

J is TRBJ2-1 and V is TRBV18; 9 bases map to TRBD2. Germline-derived CDR1 and CDR2 are KGHSH and LQKENI. The J segment lost 6 bases and the V segment lost 4 bases, leaving 4 bases of the junction unmatched. CDR3 length equals 14 residues. CDR3 sequence: CASSRSGSINEQFF. The CDR3, as DNA: TGTGCCAGCTCACGTAGCGGGAGCATCAATGAGCAGTTCTTC.

In nucleotides, the CDR3 is TGTGCCAGCTCACCCGACGGGAGTATAGGCGTAACCGGGGAGCTGTTTTTT. Translated: CASSPDGSIGVTGELFF. The rearrangement uses TRBV18 and TRBJ2-2, with D maybe TRBD2 (6 bases). CDR3 length: 17 residues. Trimming pared 3 bases from V and 5 bases from J, leaving 19 bases between. Germline lookup yields CDR1 KGHSH and CDR2 LQKENI. The full variable domain, in which reference TRBV18 and TRBJ2-2 provide the parts outside the CDR3, is NAGVMQNPRHLVRRRGQEARLRCSPMKGHSHVYWYRQLPEEGLKFMVYLQKENIIDESGMPKERFSAEFPKEGPSILRIQQVVRGDSAAYFCASSPDGSIGVTGELFFGEGSRLTVL.

CDR3 nucleotides: TGCGCCAGCAGCCAAGGGACAGGGGCCTATGGCTACACCTTC. Translating it yields CASSQGTGAYGYTF. The V and J genes are TRBV4-1 and TRBJ1-2; TRBD1 matches 9 bases. There are 14 residues in the CDR3. V shed 1 base, J shed 4 bases, and the junction held 1 base outside the gene matches. CDR1 is MGHRA, CDR2 YSYEKL, per germline.